This T cell receptor beta chain was sequenced for a study of PD-L1 blockade in urothelial cancer. Whole-study context: Blood gave a median around 150,000 T cells. Overall study results and limits: Improved survival was predicted by pretreatment blood TCR clonality below the median.

Assay: immunoSEQ multiplex PCR; the TCRdb copy retains only in-frame clones and omits some. Here the sample spans 45,000 to 50,000 clones, about 91% being singletons. As concerns this clone: Its target is unknown.

With V trimmed by 0 bases and J by 6 bases, 10 bases remained unmatched. Germline loops: CDR1 MRHNA, CDR2 SNTAGT. The CDR3 runs 16 residues. The sequence was obtained from a man at least 80 years old with urothelial cancer. J is TRBJ1-1 and V is TRBV6-4; 7 positions match TRBD1. The sequenced sample was PBMCs, obtained around atezolizumab (anti-PD-L1) treatment. The CDR3 here is CASSDSRAKGASEAFF. Here the CDR3 DNA reads TGTGCCAGCAGTGACTCGAGGGCGAAGGGGGCATCTGAAGCTTTCTTT.